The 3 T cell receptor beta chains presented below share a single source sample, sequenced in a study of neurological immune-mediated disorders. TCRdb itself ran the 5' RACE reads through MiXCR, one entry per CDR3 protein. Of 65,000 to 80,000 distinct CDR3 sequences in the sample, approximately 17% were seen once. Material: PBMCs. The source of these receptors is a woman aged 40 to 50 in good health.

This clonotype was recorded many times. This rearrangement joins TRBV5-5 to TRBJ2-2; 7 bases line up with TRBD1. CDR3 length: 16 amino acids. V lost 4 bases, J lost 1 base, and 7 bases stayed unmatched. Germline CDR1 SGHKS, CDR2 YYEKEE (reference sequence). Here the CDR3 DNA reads TGTGCCAGCAGCCTTGTGACAGGGATGAACACCGGGGAGCTGTTTTTT. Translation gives CASSLVTGMNTGELFF.

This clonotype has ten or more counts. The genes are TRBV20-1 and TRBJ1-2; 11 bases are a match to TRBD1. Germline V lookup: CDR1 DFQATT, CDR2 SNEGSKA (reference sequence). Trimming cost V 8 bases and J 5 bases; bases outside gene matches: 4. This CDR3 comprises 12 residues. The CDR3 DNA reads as TGCAGTACCGGGACAGGGGGATATGGCTACACCTTC. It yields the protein CSTGTGGYGYTF.

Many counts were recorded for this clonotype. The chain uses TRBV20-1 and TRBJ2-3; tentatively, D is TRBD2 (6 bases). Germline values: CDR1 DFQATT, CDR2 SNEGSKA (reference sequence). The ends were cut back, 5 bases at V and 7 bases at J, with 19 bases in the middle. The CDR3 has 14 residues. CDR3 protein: CSAPGTGTTYTQYF. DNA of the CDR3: TGCAGTGCTCCCGGGACTGGGACCACGTATACGCAGTATTTT.